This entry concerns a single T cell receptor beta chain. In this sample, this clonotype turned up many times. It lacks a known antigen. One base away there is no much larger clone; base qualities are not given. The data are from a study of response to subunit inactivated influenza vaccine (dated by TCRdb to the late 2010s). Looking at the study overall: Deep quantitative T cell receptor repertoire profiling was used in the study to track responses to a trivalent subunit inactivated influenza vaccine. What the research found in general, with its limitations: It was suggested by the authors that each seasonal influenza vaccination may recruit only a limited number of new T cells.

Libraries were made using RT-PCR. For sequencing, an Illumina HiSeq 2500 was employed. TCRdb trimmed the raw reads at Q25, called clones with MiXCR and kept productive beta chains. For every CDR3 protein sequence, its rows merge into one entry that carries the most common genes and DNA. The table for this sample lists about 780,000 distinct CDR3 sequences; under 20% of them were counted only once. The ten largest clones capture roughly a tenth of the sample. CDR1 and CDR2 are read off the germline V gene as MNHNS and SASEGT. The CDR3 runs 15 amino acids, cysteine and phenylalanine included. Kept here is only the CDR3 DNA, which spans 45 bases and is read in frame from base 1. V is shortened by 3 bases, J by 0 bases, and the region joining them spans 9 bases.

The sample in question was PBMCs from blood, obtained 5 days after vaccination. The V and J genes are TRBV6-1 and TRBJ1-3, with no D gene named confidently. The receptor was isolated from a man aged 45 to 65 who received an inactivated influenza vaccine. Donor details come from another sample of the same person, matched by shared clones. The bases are TGTGCCAGCAGTGACAGTCCCAACTCTGGAAACACCATATATTTT. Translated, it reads CASSDSPNSGNTIYF.